One sample yielded the 4 T cell receptor beta chains listed below, sequenced in a study of T cell responses to AZD1222 COVID-19 vaccine. TCRdb keeps only in-frame clones here, not all; method: immunoSEQ multiplex PCR. Here the sample spans 130,000 to 150,000 clones, around 91% being singletons. The input for sequencing was peripheral blood, taken on day 0 of AZD1222 vaccination. The source is an adult in good health.

The chain couples TRBV18 to TRBJ2-7, with 9 bases lining up with TRBD2. Germline assignment: CDR1 KGHSH and CDR2 LQKENI. V gave up 3 bases and J gave up 1 base; unmatched junction bases: 19. CDR3 length equals 20 residues. CDR3 amino acids: CASSPMAGTSLPRISYEQYF. CDR3 DNA sequence: TGTGCCAGCTCACCGATGGCCGGGACTAGCCTACCACGGATTTCCTACGAGCAGTACTTC. The full variable domain, completed using reference TRBV18 and TRBJ2-7, is NAGVMQNPRHLVRRRGQEARLRCSPMKGHSHVYWYRQLPEEGLKFMVYLQKENIIDESGMPKERFSAEFPKEGPSILRIQQVVRGDSAAYFCASSPMAGTSLPRISYEQYFGPGTRLTVT.

The J gene is TRBJ1-3, the V gene TRBV19, with TRBD1 as a possible D gene (6 bases). V lost 5 bases and J lost 0, with 14 bases in between. Germline assignment: CDR1 LNHDA and CDR2 SQIVND (reference sequence). The CDR3 runs 16 residues. The CDR3 bases are TGTGCCAGTAGTGCGGACAGACCGATCTCTGGAAACACCATATATTTT. Translating it yields CASSADRPISGNTIYF.

The chain's CDR3 is CASSDLEGNEQFF. The CDR3 coding sequence is TGTGCCAGCAGCGATTTAGAAGGGAATGAGCAGTTCTTC. The chain has TRBV28 and TRBJ2-1, with unresolved D. The V end lost 6 bases, the J end lost 7 bases, and 13 bases lay between the germline ends. This CDR3 spans 13 amino acids. The V gene's germline CDR1 is MDHEN and CDR2 SYDVKM.

This sequence joins TRBV12-3 or TRBV12-4 and TRBJ2-5; 7 bases agree with TRBD1. The V gene end was trimmed by 6 bases and the J gene end by 5 bases; junction bases not matched to a gene: 0. The CDR3 sequence is 11 residues long. DNA of the CDR3: TGTGCCAGCAGACAGGGGGAGACCCAGTACTTC. This translates into CASRQGETQYF.